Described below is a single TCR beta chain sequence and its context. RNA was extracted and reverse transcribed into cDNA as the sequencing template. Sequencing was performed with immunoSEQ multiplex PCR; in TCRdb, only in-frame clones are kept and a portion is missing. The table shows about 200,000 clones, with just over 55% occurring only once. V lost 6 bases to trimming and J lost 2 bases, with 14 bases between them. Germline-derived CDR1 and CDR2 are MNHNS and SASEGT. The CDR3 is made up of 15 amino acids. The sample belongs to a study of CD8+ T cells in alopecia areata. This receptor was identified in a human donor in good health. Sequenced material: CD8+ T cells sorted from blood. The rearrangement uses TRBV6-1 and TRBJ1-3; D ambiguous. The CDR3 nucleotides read TGTGCCAGCAGCCCGACCGGGTACGCTGGAAACACCATATATTTT. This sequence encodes CASSPTGYAGNTIYF.